This TCR beta chain was observed in a study of control samples from healthy donors and cancer patients. The data were produced by immunoSEQ multiplex PCR, yet TCRdb's version contains in-frame clones alone and is incomplete. The repertoire holds 170,000 or so clones, about 91% seen once, with roughly 2.1% in the top ten. The CDR3 spans 17 residues. The trim removed 1 base at V and 1 base at J, leaving 6 bases unmatched. Germline V CDR1 and CDR2: SGHAT, FQNNGV. Sequenced sample: blood. The sequence came from a woman aged 40 to 50 in good health. J is TRBJ1-1 and V is TRBV11-2, with 10 positions matching TRBD1. Here the CDR3 DNA reads TGTGCCAGCAGCTTAGCCTGGGACAGGGGCGAGAACACTGAAGCTTTCTTT. It is translated as CASSLAWDRGENTEAFF.